One and the same sample provided the 15 T cell receptor beta chains below, sequenced in a study of cytomegalovirus exposure and HLA in healthy donors. Using immunoSEQ multiplex PCR, the repertoire was profiled, and TCRdb retains in-frame clones only, with some absent. The sample holds 170,000 or so clones, 65% to 85% seen once. Sequenced input: PBMCs. The source is a woman between 18 and 29 years old in good health and CMV-seropositive.

The rearrangement links TRBV4-2 to TRBJ2-1; 9 positions agree with TRBD1. V was clipped by 3 bases and J by 8 bases; unmatched bases: 8. This CDR3 contains 15 residues. Germline-derived CDR1 and CDR2 are LGHNA and YNFKEQ. The CDR3 here is CASSQIQGATDEQFF. Written as DNA, the CDR3 is TGTGCCAGCAGCCAGATACAGGGGGCAACTGATGAGCAGTTCTTC.

In this sample, this clone turned up a few times. The chain has TRBV19 and TRBJ2-2; D is possibly TRBD1 (6 bases). Germline CDR1 reads LNHDA; CDR2 reads SQIVND (reference sequence). The CDR3 has 14 amino acids. Trimming removed 2 bases from V and 4 bases from J, with 8 bases in between. CDR3 amino acids: CASSIMTGTGELFF. CDR3 nucleotides: TGTGCCAGTAGTATAATGACAGGCACCGGGGAGCTGTTTTTT.

V usage is TRBV29-1 and J usage is TRBJ2-3, with 12 bases fitting TRBD2. In germline, CDR1 is SQVTM, CDR2 ANQGSEA. Unmatched junction bases numbered 10, after V lost 6 bases and J lost 3 bases. This CDR3 has 16 residues. The CDR3 region is CSVYPSTSGGTDTQYF. The CDR3 coding sequence is TGCAGCGTATACCCGTCGACTAGCGGGGGTACAGATACGCAGTATTTT.

This chain links TRBV7-9 with TRBJ1-2, with 7 bases aligning to TRBD1. The CDR3 runs to 15 residues. J gave up 8 bases and V 4 bases, and 13 bases lay outside the gene matches. Germline loops: CDR1 SEHNR, CDR2 FQNEAQ (reference sequence). The CDR3, as DNA: TGTGCCAGCAGCTCACACGACAGGGAGACGGGCGGCTACACCTTC. Translated: CASSSHDRETGGYTF.

The chain employs TRBV6-5 and TRBJ1-6; 8 bases agree with TRBD1. J gave up 9 bases and V 6 bases, and 10 bases lay outside the gene matches. Germline-derived CDR1 and CDR2 are MNHEY and SVGAGI. This CDR3 is built from 15 residues. CDR3 sequence reads: CASRPDTGGFSPLHF. CDR3 nucleotide sequence: TGTGCCAGCAGGCCGGATACAGGGGGTTTTTCACCCCTCCACTTT.

The rearrangement uses TRBV7-2 and TRBJ2-7; TRBD2 aligns across 10 bases. The CDR3 totals 14 residues. The J segment lost 3 bases and the V segment lost 5 bases, leaving 4 bases of the junction unmatched. Germline V lookup: CDR1 SGHTA, CDR2 FQGNSA. The CDR3 DNA sequence: TGTGCCAGCAGCAATAGCGGGGGGCTCTACGAGCAGTACTTC. Encoded protein: CASSNSGGLYEQYF. Full variable domain (remainder filled in from reference TRBV7-2 and TRBJ2-7): GAGVSQSPSNKVTEKGKDVELRCDPISGHTALYWYRQSLGQGLEFLIYFQGNSAPDKSGLPSDRFSAERTGGSVSTLTIQRTQQEDSAVYLCASSNSGGLYEQYFGPGTRLTVT.

This clone occurred a few times. The chain links TRBV27 to TRBJ1-2, with D hard to call. Germline lookup yields CDR1 MNHEY and CDR2 SMNVEV (reference sequence). This CDR3 contains 13 residues. V dropped 0 bases and J dropped 6 bases, with 8 bases sitting between them. This CDR3 reads CASSLSPLDGYTF. The CDR3 DNA follows: TGTGCCAGCAGTTTATCCCCCCTTGATGGCTACACCTTC.

A single count supports this clone. This chain links TRBV6-1 with TRBJ2-7, with D perhaps matching TRBD2 (5 bases). CDR1 and CDR2 from the germline V gene are MNHNS and SASEGT. The CDR3 consists of 13 residues. Between the trimmed V and J ends, which lost 8 bases and 3 bases, there was a span of 14 bases. The CDR3 sequence is CASPRAENYEQYF. DNA for the CDR3: TGTGCCAGCCCTCGAGCGGAAAACTACGAGCAGTACTTC.

The chain is built from TRBV25-1 and TRBJ1-1; 10 bases map to TRBD1. There are 15 residues in the CDR3. The V gene's germline CDR1 is MGHDK and CDR2 SYGVNS. V dropped 3 bases and J dropped 6; count of bases not matched to a gene: 7. The CDR3 region is CASSEGGQGSSEAFF. CDR3 DNA: TGTGCCAGCAGTGAGGGGGGACAGGGGTCATCTGAAGCTTTCTTT.

A note on this clone: One end of the junction fails to match germline, which may point to a read error. This chain joins TRBV11-2 and TRBJ1-1; tentatively, D is TRBD1 (5 bases). CDR1 and CDR2 (germline): SGHAT, FQNNGV. CDR3 length: 12 residues. This CDR3 is CASSLGPTGAFF. In DNA, the CDR3 is TGTGCCAGCAGCCTGGGGCCGACTGGAGCTTTCTTT.

The rearrangement links TRBV18 to TRBJ1-1; 9 bases fit TRBD1. Germline CDR1 reads KGHSH; CDR2 reads LQKENI. V shed 8 bases and J 4 bases; nucleotides not matched to a gene: 11. The CDR3 length is 15 residues. The CDR3 nucleotides read TGTGCCAGCCAACGGACAGGGGCACAGGCCACTGAAGCTTTCTTT. It is translated as CASQRTGAQATEAFF.

The chain's CDR3 is CASSPSGSGTEAFF. CDR3 bases: TGCGCCAGCAGCCCATCGGGTTCGGGTACTGAAGCTTTCTTT. The V and J genes are TRBV4-3 and TRBJ1-1, with D hard to call. The CDR3 has 14 amino acids. Trimming took off 4 bases at V and 5 bases at J, with 14 bases between the two ends. Looked up from germline, CDR1 is LGHNA and CDR2 is YSLEER.

In nucleotides, the CDR3 is TGCGCCAGCAGCCAAGAACAGCACACCGGGGAGCTGTTTTTT. Protein product: CASSQEQHTGELFF. The V gene is TRBV4-1, the J gene TRBJ2-2; D not resolved. CDR3 length equals 14 residues. Germline V gene lookup returns CDR1 MGHRA and CDR2 YSYEKL. V was shortened by 0 bases and J by 3 bases, with 5 bases between the two germline ends.

The chain combines TRBV5-4 with TRBJ2-7; TRBD1 might be the D (5 bases). Germline CDR1 reads SGHNT; CDR2 reads YYREEE (reference sequence). The CDR3 is made up of 15 amino acids. The V gene lost 0 bases and the J gene lost 2 bases, with 12 bases spanning the gap. The CDR3 loop reads CASSLGPGIAYEQYF. As DNA, the CDR3 is TGTGCCAGCAGCTTGGGGCCAGGGATAGCCTACGAGCAGTACTTC.

The J gene is TRBJ1-5, the V gene TRBV6-1; 7 bases line up with TRBD1. V was pared by 7 bases and J by 9 bases, with 12 bases of the junction left unmatched. The CDR3 has 14 amino acids. Germline V lookup: CDR1 MNHNS, CDR2 SASEGT. The CDR3 sequence is CASTLEGAVGPQHF. For the CDR3, the DNA is TGTGCCAGCACCCTGGAGGGGGCGGTAGGGCCCCAGCATTTT.